This record covers a single T cell receptor (beta chain). Antigen unknown. The data are from a study of PD-L1 blockade in urothelial cancer. Broader study findings: Pretreatment blood TCR clonality under the median forecast improved survival.

TCRdb's copy holds only in-frame clones and misses some; the assay was immunoSEQ multiplex PCR. The sample lists tens of thousands of clones; 90% were seen once. Time point given: pretreatment peripheral blood. Losses at the gene ends were 0 bases for V and 1 base for J; bases not matched to a gene: 4. This CDR3 has 15 residues. The germline V gene encodes CDR1 GTSNPN and CDR2 SVGIG (reference sequence). The TCR originated in a man aged 60-69 years with urothelial cancer. The gene calls are TRBV30 and TRBJ2-3, with TRBD2 matching over 7 bases. The material was PBMCs, obtained around atezolizumab (anti-PD-L1) treatment. The chain's CDR3 is CAWSVNLAGTDTQYF. The DNA of the CDR3 is TGTGCCTGGAGTGTAAACCTAGCGGGCACAGATACGCAGTATTTT.